Listed below are T cell receptor beta chains from one sample, sequenced in a study of beta chain features in type 1 diabetes. Using immunoSEQ multiplex PCR, the repertoire was profiled, and TCRdb retains in-frame clones only, with some absent. The data contain about 350,000 clones, roughly a fifth of them singletons. The sample comprised naive CD4+ T cells from blood. The receptors come from a woman aged 18 to 35 in good health. CDR3s include the opening cysteine and the closing phenylalanine or tryptophan. A D gene is named only where the DNA matches it firmly. Clone size is given for some rows only: seen once, a few or many times, or a class if the clone is expanded.

j_call: TRBJ2-7; clone_size: few; cdr3_length: 14; d_call: TRBD2; v_call: TRBV2; cdr3_aa: CASKPSGGTDEQYF; cdr3_nt: TGTGCCAGCAAACCCTCGGGGGGAACGGACGAGCAGTACTTC
j_call: TRBJ2-6; clone_size: .; cdr3_length: 17; d_call: TRBD1; v_call: TRBV7-6; cdr3_aa: CASSLYRDSSGANVLTF; cdr3_nt: TGTGCCAGCAGCTTATACCGGGACAGCTCTGGGGCCAACGTCCTGACTTTC
j_call: TRBJ1-1; clone_size: few; cdr3_length: 9; d_call: .; v_call: TRBV21-1; cdr3_aa: CASSESAFF; cdr3_nt: TGTGCCAGCAGCGAGAGCGCTTTCTTT
j_call: TRBJ1-4; clone_size: few; cdr3_length: 14; d_call: TRBD1; v_call: TRBV4-1; cdr3_aa: CASRRTGVGEKLFF; cdr3_nt: TGCGCCAGCAGGAGGACAGGGGTGGGTGAAAAACTGTTTTTT
j_call: TRBJ2-1; clone_size: few; cdr3_length: 14; d_call: TRBD2; v_call: TRBV9; cdr3_aa: CASSVLAGGNEQFF; cdr3_nt: TGTGCCAGCAGCGTACTAGCGGGAGGCAATGAGCAGTTCTTC
j_call: TRBJ2-2; clone_size: .; cdr3_length: 12; d_call: .; v_call: TRBV9; cdr3_aa: CASSFRSGELFF; cdr3_nt: TGTGCCAGCAGCTTCCGGAGCGGGGAGCTGTTTTTT
j_call: TRBJ2-1; clone_size: .; cdr3_length: 17; d_call: TRBD2; v_call: TRBV9; cdr3_aa: CASSALGGGTRYNEQFF; cdr3_nt: TGTGCCAGCAGCGCGCTCGGGGGGGGGACTAGGTACAATGAGCAGTTCTTC
j_call: TRBJ2-1; clone_size: .; cdr3_length: 21; d_call: TRBD2; v_call: TRBV4-2; cdr3_aa: CASSQIVGVAGGRSSYNEQFF; cdr3_nt: TGTGCCAGCAGCCAGATAGTAGGGGTAGCGGGAGGGCGAAGCTCCTACAATGAGCAGTTCTTC
j_call: TRBJ2-6; clone_size: .; cdr3_length: 14; d_call: .; v_call: TRBV7-2; cdr3_aa: CASSPPSGANVLTF; cdr3_nt: TGTGCCAGCAGCCCTCCCTCTGGGGCCAACGTCCTGACTTTC
j_call: TRBJ2-1; clone_size: .; cdr3_length: 15; d_call: TRBD1; v_call: TRBV19; cdr3_aa: CASSTSGQGGQGQFF; cdr3_nt: TGTGCCAGTAGTACCTCGGGACAGGGCGGTCAGGGGCAGTTCTTC
j_call: TRBJ2-3; clone_size: .; cdr3_length: 15; d_call: .; v_call: TRBV18; cdr3_aa: CASSPPSIAADTQYF; cdr3_nt: TGTGCCAGCTCACCACCGTCAATAGCGGCAGATACGCAGTATTTT
j_call: TRBJ2-5; clone_size: few; cdr3_length: 15; d_call: TRBD2; v_call: TRBV7-2; cdr3_aa: CASSSPGLGQETQYF; cdr3_nt: TGTGCCAGCAGCTCCCCGGGACTAGGTCAAGAGACCCAGTACTTC
j_call: TRBJ2-1; clone_size: .; cdr3_length: 14; d_call: .; v_call: TRBV18; cdr3_aa: CASSPNRDYNEQFF; cdr3_nt: TGTGCCAGCTCACCAAACAGGGACTACAATGAGCAGTTCTTC
j_call: TRBJ2-7; clone_size: .; cdr3_length: 13; d_call: .; v_call: TRBV21-1; cdr3_aa: CASSESSSYEQYF; cdr3_nt: TGTGCCAGCAGCGAGTCGAGCTCCTACGAGCAGTACTTC
j_call: TRBJ2-7; clone_size: .; cdr3_length: 13; d_call: .; v_call: TRBV30; cdr3_aa: CAWSVLRGNEQYF; cdr3_nt: TGTGCCTGGAGTGTACTCCGGGGGAACGAGCAGTACTTC
j_call: TRBJ2-7; clone_size: .; cdr3_length: 12; d_call: .; v_call: TRBV29-1; cdr3_aa: CSTRESSYEQYF; cdr3_nt: TGCAGCACCAGGGAAAGCTCCTACGAGCAGTACTTC
j_call: TRBJ2-7; clone_size: .; cdr3_length: 12; d_call: .; v_call: TRBV5-1; cdr3_aa: CASSSQSYEQYF; cdr3_nt: TGCGCCAGCAGTTCGCAGTCCTACGAGCAGTACTTC
j_call: TRBJ2-1; clone_size: .; cdr3_length: 15; d_call: TRBD1; v_call: TRBV30; cdr3_aa: CAWSASGQGRNEQFF; cdr3_nt: TGTGCCTGGAGTGCCTCGGGACAGGGACGCAATGAGCAGTTCTTC
j_call: TRBJ2-7; clone_size: .; cdr3_length: 15; d_call: .; v_call: TRBV28; cdr3_aa: CASSGAGSGPYEQYF; cdr3_nt: TGTGCCAGCAGTGGGGCGGGTAGCGGCCCCTACGAGCAGTACTTC
j_call: TRBJ1-1; clone_size: .; cdr3_length: 15; d_call: .; v_call: TRBV7-9; cdr3_aa: CASSRPTGTNTEAFF; cdr3_nt: TGTGCCAGCAGCCGCCCTACAGGGACGAACACTGAAGCTTTCTTT
j_call: TRBJ2-5; clone_size: .; cdr3_length: 13; d_call: .; v_call: TRBV30; cdr3_aa: CAWSVAVKETQYF; cdr3_nt: TGTGCCTGGAGTGTAGCGGTTAAAGAGACCCAGTACTTC
j_call: TRBJ2-5; clone_size: .; cdr3_length: 13; d_call: TRBD1; v_call: TRBV27; cdr3_aa: CASSTGGRETQYF; cdr3_nt: TGTGCCAGCAGTACAGGGGGCCGAGAGACCCAGTACTTC
j_call: TRBJ2-6; clone_size: .; cdr3_length: 12; d_call: .; v_call: TRBV19; cdr3_aa: CASSIWANVLTF; cdr3_nt: TGTGCCAGTAGTATCTGGGCCAACGTCCTGACTTTC
j_call: TRBJ2-3; clone_size: .; cdr3_length: 15; d_call: TRBD2; v_call: TRBV5-4; cdr3_aa: CASSLAGVGTDTQYF; cdr3_nt: TGTGCCAGCAGCTTAGCGGGAGTAGGTACAGATACGCAGTATTTT
j_call: TRBJ1-2; clone_size: few; cdr3_length: 15; d_call: .; v_call: TRBV7-9; cdr3_aa: CASSSSTDFHYGYTF; cdr3_nt: TGTGCCAGCAGCTCCTCGACAGATTTTCACTATGGCTACACCTTC
j_call: TRBJ1-1; clone_size: .; cdr3_length: 14; d_call: .; v_call: TRBV7-9; cdr3_aa: CASSWGQRDTEAFF; cdr3_nt: TGTGCCAGCAGCTGGGGACAAAGAGATACTGAAGCTTTCTTT
j_call: TRBJ1-1; clone_size: .; cdr3_length: 18; d_call: TRBD1; v_call: TRBV5-8; cdr3_aa: CASSLAEGQGGMNTEAFF; cdr3_nt: TGTGCCAGCAGCTTGGCGGAGGGACAGGGGGGGATGAACACTGAAGCTTTCTTT
j_call: TRBJ1-2; clone_size: .; cdr3_length: 13; d_call: .; v_call: TRBV4-2; cdr3_aa: CASSPDRDNGYTF; cdr3_nt: TGTGCCAGCAGCCCAGACCGGGACAACGGCTACACCTTC
j_call: TRBJ2-3; clone_size: few; cdr3_length: 16; d_call: TRBD2; v_call: TRBV7-9; cdr3_aa: CASRPTSGGASDTQYF; cdr3_nt: TGTGCCAGCAGGCCTACTAGCGGGGGGGCCTCGGATACGCAGTATTTT
j_call: TRBJ2-5; clone_size: .; cdr3_length: 13; d_call: TRBD1; v_call: TRBV7-7; cdr3_aa: CASSVDREETQYF; cdr3_nt: TGTGCTAGCAGCGTGGACAGGGAGGAGACCCAGTACTTC